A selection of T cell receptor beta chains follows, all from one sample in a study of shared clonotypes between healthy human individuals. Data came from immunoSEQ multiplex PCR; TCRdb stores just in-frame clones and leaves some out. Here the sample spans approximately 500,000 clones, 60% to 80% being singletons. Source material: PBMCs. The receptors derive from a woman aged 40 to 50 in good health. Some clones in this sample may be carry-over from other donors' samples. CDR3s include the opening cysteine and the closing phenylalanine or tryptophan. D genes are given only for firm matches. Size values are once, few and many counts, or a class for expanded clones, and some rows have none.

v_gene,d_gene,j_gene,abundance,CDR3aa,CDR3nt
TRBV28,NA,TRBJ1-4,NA,CASSFSELGVNFF,TGTGCCAGCAGTTTCTCCGAGTTAGGGGTCAATTTTTTT
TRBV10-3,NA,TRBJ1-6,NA,CAISESVGLNSPLHF,TGTGCCATCAGTGAGTCTGTTGGGTTGAATTCACCCCTCCACTTT
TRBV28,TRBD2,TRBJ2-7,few,CASTPGSGGFYEQYF,TGTGCCAGCACGCCGGGTAGCGGGGGATTCTACGAGCAGTACTTC
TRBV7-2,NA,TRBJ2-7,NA,CASSSRISPEYEQYF,TGTGCCAGCAGCTCGAGGATCAGTCCAGAGTACGAGCAGTACTTC
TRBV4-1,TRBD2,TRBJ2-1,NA,CASSQATSGSRGEQFF,TGCGCCAGCAGCCAGGCGACCAGCGGGAGTAGGGGTGAGCAGTTCTTC
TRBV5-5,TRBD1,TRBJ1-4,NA,CASSLLPGQANEKLFF,TGTGCCAGCAGCTTGTTACCGGGACAGGCTAATGAAAAACTGTTTTTT
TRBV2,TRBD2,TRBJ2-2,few,CASRSGTTNTGELFF,TGTGCTTCCCGGTCGGGGACTACCAACACCGGGGAGCTGTTTTTT
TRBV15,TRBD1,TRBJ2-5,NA,CATSRDRGRETQYF,TGTGCCACCAGTCGGGACAGGGGGAGAGAGACCCAGTACTTC
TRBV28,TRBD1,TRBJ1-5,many,CASSLTGNNQPQHF,TGTGCCAGCAGCCTGACAGGGAATAATCAGCCCCAGCATTTT
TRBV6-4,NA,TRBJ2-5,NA,CAPPFPQETQYF,TGTGCCCCCCCGTTTCCTCAAGAGACCCAGTACTTC
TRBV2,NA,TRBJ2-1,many,CASFENGINNEQFF,TGTGCCAGCTTCGAGAACGGGATCAACAATGAGCAGTTCTTC
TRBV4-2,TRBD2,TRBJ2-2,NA,CASSQRATSGSIANTGELFF,TGTGCCAGCAGCCAAAGGGCGACTAGCGGGAGTATCGCGAACACCGGGGAGCTGTTTTTT
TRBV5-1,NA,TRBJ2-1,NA,CASSLTSDRNNEQFF,TGCGCCAGCAGCTTGACGTCCGACCGGAACAATGAGCAGTTCTTC
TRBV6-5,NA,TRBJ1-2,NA,CASSRGQGGPGYTF,TGTGCCAGCAGTCGCGGCCAGGGAGGTCCTGGCTACACCTTC
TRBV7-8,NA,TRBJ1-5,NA,CASSLVSNQPQHF,TGTGCCAGCAGCTTAGTGTCCAATCAGCCCCAGCATTTT
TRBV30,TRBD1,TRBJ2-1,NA,CAWNLPGQGAKDEQFF,TGTGCCTGGAATTTGCCCGGACAGGGGGCGAAGGATGAGCAGTTCTTC
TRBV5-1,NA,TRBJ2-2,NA,CASSLGAGSSGELFF,TGCGCCAGCAGCTTGGGGGCGGGTTCGTCCGGGGAGCTGTTTTTT
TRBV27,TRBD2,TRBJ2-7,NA,CASSSDGGAYEQYF,TGTGCCAGCAGTTCGGACGGGGGGGCCTACGAGCAGTACTTC
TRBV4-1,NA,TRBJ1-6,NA,CASSIPPNSPLHF,TGCGCCAGCAGTATACCACCCAATTCACCCCTCCACTTT
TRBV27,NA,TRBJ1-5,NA,CASSHNRGNQPQHF,TGTGCCAGCAGTCACAACAGGGGCAATCAGCCCCAGCATTTT
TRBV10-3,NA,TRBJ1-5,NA,CAISESQNQPQHF,TGTGCCATCAGTGAGTCGCAAAATCAGCCCCAGCATTTT
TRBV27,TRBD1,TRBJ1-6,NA,CASSPPGTGFHNSPLHF,TGTGCCAGCAGCCCGCCCGGGACAGGGTTCCATAATTCACCCCTCCACTTT
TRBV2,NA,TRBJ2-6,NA,CASSRMTGANVLTF,TGTGCCAGCAGTCGGATGACCGGGGCCAACGTCCTGACTTTC
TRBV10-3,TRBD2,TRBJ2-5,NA,CAISESQREETQYF,TGTGCCATCAGTGAGTCCCAGCGGGAGGAGACCCAGTACTTC
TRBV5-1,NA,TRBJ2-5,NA,CASSLGSGIETQYF,TGCGCCAGCAGCTTAGGATCTGGGATCGAGACCCAGTACTTC
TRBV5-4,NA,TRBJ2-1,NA,CASSLSGSSYNEQFF,TGTGCCAGCAGCCTCTCTGGGAGCTCCTACAATGAGCAGTTCTTC
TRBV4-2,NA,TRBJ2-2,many,CASSHDRTGGGELFF,TGTGCCAGCAGCCATGATCGGACGGGCGGAGGGGAGCTGTTTTTT
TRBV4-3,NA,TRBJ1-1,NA,CASSQEMRQAEKAFF,TGCGCCAGCAGCCAAGAGATGAGGCAGGCAGAGAAAGCTTTCTTT
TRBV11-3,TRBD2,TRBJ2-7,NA,CASSLESLAEGLREQYF,TGTGCCAGCAGCTTAGAGAGCCTAGCGGAGGGTCTACGAGAGCAGTACTTC
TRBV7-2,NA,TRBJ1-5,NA,CASSHIGQPQHF,TGTGCCAGCAGCCACATTGGGCAGCCCCAGCATTTT
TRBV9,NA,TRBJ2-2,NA,CASSVVRGELFF,TGTGCCAGCAGCGTAGTACGAGGGGAGCTGTTTTTT
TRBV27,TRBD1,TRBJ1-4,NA,CASTRQGGYEKLFF,TGTGCCAGCACTAGACAGGGGGGGTATGAAAAACTGTTTTTT
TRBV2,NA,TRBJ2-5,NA,CASSEGGKETQYF,TGTGCCAGCAGTGAAGGGGGGAAGGAGACCCAGTACTTC
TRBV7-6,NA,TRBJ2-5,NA,CASSHVWDAETQYF,TGTGCCAGCAGCCACGTGTGGGATGCGGAGACCCAGTACTTC
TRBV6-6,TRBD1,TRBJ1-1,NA,CASSTPGTGLNTEAFF,TGTGCCAGCAGTACCCCCGGGACAGGGCTTAACACTGAAGCTTTCTTT
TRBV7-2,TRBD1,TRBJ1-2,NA,CASSPSPTGASGYTF,TGTGCCAGCAGCCCTAGCCCTACAGGGGCCAGTGGCTACACCTTC
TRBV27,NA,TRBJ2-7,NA,CASRSSGGRSYEQYF,TGTGCCAGCAGATCCTCCGGGGGTAGATCCTACGAGCAGTACTTC
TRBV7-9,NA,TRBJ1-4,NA,CASSLSNEKLFF,TGTGCCAGCAGCCTATCTAATGAAAAACTGTTTTTT
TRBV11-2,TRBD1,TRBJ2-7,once,CASSLHRDRAYEQYF,TGTGCCAGCAGCTTACACCGGGACAGGGCTTACGAGCAGTACTTC
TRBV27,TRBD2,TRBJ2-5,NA,CASSTGTSFSVWQYF,TGTGCCAGCAGTACCGGGACTAGCTTTTCGGTTTGGCAGTACTTC
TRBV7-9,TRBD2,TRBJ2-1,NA,CASSLVLGLEAGNEQFF,TGTGCCAGCAGCTTAGTTCTCGGACTAGAGGCGGGCAATGAGCAGTTCTTC
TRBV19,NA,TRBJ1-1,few,CASMVRGTTEAFF,TGTGCCAGCATGGTGAGGGGGACCACTGAAGCTTTCTTT
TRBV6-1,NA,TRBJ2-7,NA,CASSEAGNSYEQYF,TGTGCCAGCAGTGAAGCGGGCAACTCCTACGAGCAGTACTTC
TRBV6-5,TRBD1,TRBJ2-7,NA,CASRNRGEQYF,TGTGCCAGCAGGAACAGGGGCGAGCAGTACTTC
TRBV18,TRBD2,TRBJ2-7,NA,CASSPTDVLAVPSSYEQYF,TGTGCCAGCTCACCGACGGATGTACTAGCGGTACCGAGCTCCTACGAGCAGTACTTC
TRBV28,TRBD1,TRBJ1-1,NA,CASSPWTGVMNTEAFF,TGTGCCAGCAGTCCTTGGACAGGGGTTATGAACACTGAAGCTTTCTTT